This T cell receptor beta chain stems from a study of cytomegalovirus exposure and HLA in healthy donors. The germline V gene encodes CDR1 SGHNT and CDR2 YENEEA. The trim removed 5 bases at V and 0 bases at J, leaving 3 bases unmatched. CDR3 length: 15 amino acids. The PCR employed 60 Vbeta primers together with 13 Jbeta primers. Produced via immunoSEQ multiplex PCR; TCRdb's table is partial and in-frame only. The sample has about 64,000 clones, under 80% seen once; the top ten hold about 5.5%. The clonotype originates from a male donor in good health and CMV-seropositive. The rearrangement links TRBV11-3 to TRBJ2-7, with TRBD1 matching over 11 bases. The source material was PBMCs. CDR3 in amino acids: CASSQGQGASYEQYF. The CDR3 DNA sequence: TGTGCCAGCAGCCAAGGACAGGGGGCCTCCTACGAGCAGTACTTC.